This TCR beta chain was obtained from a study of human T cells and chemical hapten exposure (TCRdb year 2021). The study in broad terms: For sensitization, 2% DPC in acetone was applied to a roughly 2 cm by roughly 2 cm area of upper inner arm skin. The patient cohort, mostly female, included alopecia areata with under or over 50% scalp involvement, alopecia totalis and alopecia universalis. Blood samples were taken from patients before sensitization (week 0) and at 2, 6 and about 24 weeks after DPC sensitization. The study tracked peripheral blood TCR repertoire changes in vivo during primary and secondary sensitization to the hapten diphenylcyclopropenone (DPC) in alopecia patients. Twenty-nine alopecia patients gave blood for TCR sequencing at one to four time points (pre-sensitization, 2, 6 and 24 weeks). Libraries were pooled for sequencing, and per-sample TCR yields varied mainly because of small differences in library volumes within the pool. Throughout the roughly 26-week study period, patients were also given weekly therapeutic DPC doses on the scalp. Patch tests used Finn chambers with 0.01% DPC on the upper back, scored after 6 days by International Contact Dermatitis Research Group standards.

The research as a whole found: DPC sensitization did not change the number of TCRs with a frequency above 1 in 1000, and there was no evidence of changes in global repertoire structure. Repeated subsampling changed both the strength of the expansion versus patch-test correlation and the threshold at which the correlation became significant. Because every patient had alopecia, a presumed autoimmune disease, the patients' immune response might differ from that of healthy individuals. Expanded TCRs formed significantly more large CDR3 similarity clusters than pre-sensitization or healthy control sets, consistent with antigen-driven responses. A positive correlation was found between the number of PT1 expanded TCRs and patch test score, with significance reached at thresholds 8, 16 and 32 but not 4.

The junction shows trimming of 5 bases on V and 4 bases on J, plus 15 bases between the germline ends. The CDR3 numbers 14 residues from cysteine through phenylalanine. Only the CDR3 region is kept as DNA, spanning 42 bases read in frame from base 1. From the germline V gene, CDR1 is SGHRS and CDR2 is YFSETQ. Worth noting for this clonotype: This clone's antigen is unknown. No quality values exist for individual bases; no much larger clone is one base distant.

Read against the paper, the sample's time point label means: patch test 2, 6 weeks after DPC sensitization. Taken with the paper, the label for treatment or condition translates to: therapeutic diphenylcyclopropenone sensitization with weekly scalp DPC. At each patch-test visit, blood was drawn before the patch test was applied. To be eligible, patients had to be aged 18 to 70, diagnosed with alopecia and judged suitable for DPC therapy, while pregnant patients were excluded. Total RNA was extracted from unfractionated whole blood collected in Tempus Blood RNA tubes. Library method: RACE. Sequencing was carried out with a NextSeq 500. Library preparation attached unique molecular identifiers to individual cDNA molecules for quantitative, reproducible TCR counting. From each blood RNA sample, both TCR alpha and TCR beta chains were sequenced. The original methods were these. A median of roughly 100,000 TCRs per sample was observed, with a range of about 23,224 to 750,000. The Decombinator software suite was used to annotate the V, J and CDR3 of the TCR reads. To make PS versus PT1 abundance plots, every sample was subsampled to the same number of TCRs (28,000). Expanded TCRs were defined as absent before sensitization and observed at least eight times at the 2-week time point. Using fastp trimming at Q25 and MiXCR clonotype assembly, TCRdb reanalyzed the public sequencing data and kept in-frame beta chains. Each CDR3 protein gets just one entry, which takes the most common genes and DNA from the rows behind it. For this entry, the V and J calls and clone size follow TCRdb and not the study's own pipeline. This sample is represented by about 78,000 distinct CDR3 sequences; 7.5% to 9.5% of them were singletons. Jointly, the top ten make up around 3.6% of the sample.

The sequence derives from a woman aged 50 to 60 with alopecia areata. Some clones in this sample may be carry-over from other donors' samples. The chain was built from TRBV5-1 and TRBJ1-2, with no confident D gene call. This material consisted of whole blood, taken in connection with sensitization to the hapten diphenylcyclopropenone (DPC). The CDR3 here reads CASSLNPPVYGYTF. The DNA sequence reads TGCGCCAGCAGTTTGAACCCCCCGGTCTATGGCTACACCTTC.